This T cell receptor (beta chain) was sequenced during a study of T cell responses to AZD1222 COVID-19 vaccine. Study conclusions and caveats: With dominance at 160-218 and 743-854, vaccine-associated CD4 TCRs spanned spike. Just 6 or 7 people given AZD1222 tested seropositive at baseline. Repertoire sampling occurred only after the peak T cell response.

This clone was recorded once. What it recognizes is unknown. Method: immunoSEQ multiplex PCR; TCRdb's copy keeps in-frame clones and lacks some. In the table there are more than 95,000 clones, about 92% of which are singletons. The sequencing used peripheral blood, collected on day 0 of AZD1222 vaccination. This receptor was obtained from an adult in good health.

The CDR3 region is CASSVGQEQFF. CDR3 nucleotide sequence: TGTGCCAGCAGCGTTGGACAGGAGCAGTTCTTC. The chain is built from TRBV7-2 and TRBJ2-1, with D perhaps matching TRBD1 (6 bases). The CDR3 covers 11 residues. V lost 5 bases and J lost 10, with 9 bases in between. CDR1 and CDR2 from the germline V gene are SGHTA and FQGNSA.